This TCR beta chain comes out of a study of blood T cell repertoires in COVID-19. Study at large: Whether acute or convalescent, the COVID-19 samples came from the United States, Italy and Spain.

Here immunoSEQ multiplex PCR was the method, and the copy in TCRdb shows in-frame clones only, minus some. The data contain around 280,000 clones, about nine tenths of them singletons. V was clipped by 8 bases and J by 10 bases; unmatched bases: 14. CDR3 length: 15 amino acids. Germline lookup yields CDR1 MNHEY and CDR2 SMNVEV (reference sequence). The chain recombines TRBV27 with TRBJ1-6; 7 bases agree with TRBD1. The origin of this receptor is a woman between 45 and 65 years old who had recovered from COVID-19. The sequencing sample was made of peripheral blood. The CDR3 DNA is TGTGCCAGCCATTCTAAACAGGGGATCAGCTCACCCCTCCACTTT. Its translation: CASHSKQGISSPLHF.